This T cell receptor (beta chain) was sequenced for a study of T cells expressing NK-cell markers. Study details: Cells sorted as CD3+CD56+NKG2C+, CD3+CD56+NKG2C- and CD3+CD56-NKG2C+ T cells supplied the TCR beta repertoires. One of eight sequenced donors was HCMV-seronegative; the other seven were seropositive. General study findings and limits: As a fraction of CD8+ T cells, dominant NKG2C+ clonotypes reached about 1.0-7.0% in six donors.

TCRdb re-called the 5' RACE reads, yielding one record per CDR3 amino acid sequence without DNA. This sample carries 150,000 or so distinct CDR3 sequences, with roughly 20% going to the ten biggest clones. The CDR3 is 14 residues long. Germline loops: CDR1 SGHTA, CDR2 FQGTGA. Concerning this clonotype itself: Its antigen is currently unknown.

The TCR comes from a woman aged 18 to 75 in good health. V usage is TRBV7-3 and J usage is TRBJ1-6. Sequenced material: blood T cells: a sorted CD56 or NKG2C T cell subset, CD4+ or CD8+ T cells, or bulk PBMC T cells (not recorded which). CDR3 sequence reads: CASSPGQRSSPLHF.